Listed here is a single T cell receptor (beta chain). What it recognizes is unknown. The record originates from a study of monozygotic twins with inflammatory bowel disease. This CDR3 contains 11 residues. Germline CDR1 is DFQATT and CDR2 is SNEGSKA (reference sequence). No T cells were sorted before total RNA was taken from whole blood. From the 5' RACE reads, TCRdb lists one entry per CDR3 protein and no DNA. This table holds some 440,000 distinct CDR3 sequences. Study-level findings and limits: Whereas healthy co-twins had higher TCRbeta diversity (inverse Simpson), IBD patients had lower diversity. IBD patients share fewer clonotypes with other people than healthy twins do, especially with disease activity.

The clonotype originates from a human donor with ulcerative colitis or Crohn's disease, or a healthy co-twin of an affected twin (not recorded which). This chain uses TRBV20-1 with TRBJ2-1. Sequencing was performed on blood. The CDR3: CSAEVRNEQFF.